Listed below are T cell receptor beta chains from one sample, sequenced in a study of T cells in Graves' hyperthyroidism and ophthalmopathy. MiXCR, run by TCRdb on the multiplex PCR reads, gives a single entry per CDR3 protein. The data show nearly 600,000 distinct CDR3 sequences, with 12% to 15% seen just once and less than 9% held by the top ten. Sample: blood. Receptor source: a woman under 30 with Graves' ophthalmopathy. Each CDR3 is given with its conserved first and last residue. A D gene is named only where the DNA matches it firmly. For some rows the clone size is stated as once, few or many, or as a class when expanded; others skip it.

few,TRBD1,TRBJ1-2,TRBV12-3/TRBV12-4,TGTGCCAGCAGTTTTGGGGACAGGAATGGCTACACCTTC,CASSFGDRNGYTF
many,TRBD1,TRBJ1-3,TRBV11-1,TGTGCCAGCAGCCCTAACACAGGGGACGGAAACACCATATATTTT,CASSPNTGDGNTIYF
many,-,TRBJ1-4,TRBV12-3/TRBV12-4,TGTGCCAGCAGTTTAACCCAGGGTGGGAATGAAAAACTGTTTTTT,CASSLTQGGNEKLFF
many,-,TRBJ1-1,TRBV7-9,TGTGCCAGCAGCTTAGAATCGGAGGGAGGCGCTTTCTTT,CASSLESEGGAFF
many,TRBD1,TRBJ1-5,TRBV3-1,TGTGCCAGCAGCCAAAATACAGGGGGGAATCAGCCCCAGCATTTT,CASSQNTGGNQPQHF
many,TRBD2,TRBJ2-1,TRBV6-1,TGTGCCAGCAGTGAGTATAACGTCCTAGCGGGAGTATTGGGTGAGCAGTTCTTC,CASSEYNVLAGVLGEQFF
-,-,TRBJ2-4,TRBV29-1,TGCAGCCCCCCCGGGGGCGGGAGAGGGAGGAAAAACATTCAGTACTTC,CSPPGGGRGRKNIQYF
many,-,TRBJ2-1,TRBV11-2,TGTGCCAGCAGCTTAGGGTGGGTTAACAATGAGCAGTTCTTC,CASSLGWVNNEQFF
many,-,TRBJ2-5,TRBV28,TGTGCCAGCAGTACTCGAGAGACCCAGTACTTC,CASSTRETQYF
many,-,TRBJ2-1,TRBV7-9,TGTGCCAGCAGCTTAGCTAGGATTGGAGGGTGGTCCTACAATGAGCAGTTCTTC,CASSLARIGGWSYNEQFF
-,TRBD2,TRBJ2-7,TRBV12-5,TGTGCTAGTGGTTTGCGCGCGGGGGGACTAGCGGAAGTAATCTCCTACGAGCAGTACTTC,CASGLRAGGLAEVISYEQYF
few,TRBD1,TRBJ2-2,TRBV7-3,TGTGCCAGCAGCCCCGAGAGGACAGGAATCGGGGAGCTGTTTTTT,CASSPERTGIGELFF
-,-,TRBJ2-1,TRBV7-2,TGTGCCAGCTCACCCAACAGGGGCGCCGGACTAAACAATGAGCAGTTCTTC,CASSPNRGAGLNNEQFF
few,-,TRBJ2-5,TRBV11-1,TGTGCCAGCAGCCCGACAGGACCCGGGATCCAAGAGACCCAGTACTTC,CASSPTGPGIQETQYF
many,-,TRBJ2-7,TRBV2,TGTGCCAGCAGTGGGGTGGATCCATCCCCCTACGAGCAGTACTTC,CASSGVDPSPYEQYF
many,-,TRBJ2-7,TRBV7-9,TGTGCCAGCAGCTACCCGGGGGTCTACGAGCAGTACTTC,CASSYPGVYEQYF
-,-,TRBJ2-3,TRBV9,TGTGCCAGCAGCCCAAGTGGTCCGGATACGCAGTATTTT,CASSPSGPDTQYF
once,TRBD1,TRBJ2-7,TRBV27,TGTGCCAGCAGTTTCCCCCGACAGGGAACTAGCTACGAGCAGTACTTC,CASSFPRQGTSYEQYF
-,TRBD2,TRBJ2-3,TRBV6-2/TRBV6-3,TGTGCCAGCCGGACTAGCGGCCAGGGGGGGACTACGCAGTATTTT,CASRTSGQGGTTQYF
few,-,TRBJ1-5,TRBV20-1,TGCAGTGCTAGTCTCGGGCGTCAGCCCCAGCATTTT,CSASLGRQPQHF
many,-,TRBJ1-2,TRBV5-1,TGCGCCAGCAGCTTCGTCGACGGAAACTATGGCTACACCTTC,CASSFVDGNYGYTF
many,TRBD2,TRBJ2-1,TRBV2,TGTGCCAGCACCACCGGGACTAGCTACAATGAGCAGTTCTTC,CASTTGTSYNEQFF
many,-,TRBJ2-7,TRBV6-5,TGTGCCAGCAGTTACCGACGGAAACCCTACGAGCAGTACTTC,CASSYRRKPYEQYF
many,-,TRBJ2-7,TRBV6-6,TGTGCCAGCAGTTACTCAGGGCAGGGTCCCTACGAGCAGTACTTC,CASSYSGQGPYEQYF
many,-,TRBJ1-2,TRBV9,TGTGCCAGCAGCGTAGGGGCAGGGCCCTACTCCTATGGCTACACCTTC,CASSVGAGPYSYGYTF
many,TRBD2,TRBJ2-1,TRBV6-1,TGTGCCAGCAGTTCCCCGGGACTAGCGGGAGGGCCGGGGAATGAGCAGTTCTTC,CASSSPGLAGGPGNEQFF
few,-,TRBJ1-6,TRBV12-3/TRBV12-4,TGTGCCAGCAGTTTAGCAGAGGCCCTCCACTTT,CASSLAEALHF
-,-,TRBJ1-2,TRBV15,TGTGCCACCAGCAGAGACAGGAAAAACTATGGCTACACCTTC,CATSRDRKNYGYTF
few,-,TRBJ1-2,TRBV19,TGTGCCAGTAGCCCCGACAGTTCCCTCAACTATGGCTACACCTTC,CASSPDSSLNYGYTF
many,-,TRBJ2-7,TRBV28,TGTGCCAGCAGTCCGCAGGGGGGGCTCGAGCAGTACTTC,CASSPQGGLEQYF